These T cell receptor beta chains were read from a single sample in a study of blood T cell repertoires in COVID-19. This table comes from immunoSEQ multiplex PCR, and its TCRdb copy is limited to in-frame clones, with some not included. The sample carries 140,000 or so clones, under 90% recorded once. Sequences were obtained from peripheral blood. These receptors were collected from a man aged 65-85 years who had recovered from COVID-19. Each CDR3 is given with its conserved first and last residue. The D gene is left open where the match is weak. Not every row has a clone size; where given, it reads once, few, many or a size class.

14 | TRBD1 | TRBJ2-7 | . | TRBV6-5 | CASSYSTGGGEQYF | TGTGCCAGCAGTTACTCGACAGGGGGCGGCGAGCAGTACTTC
14 | . | TRBJ1-1 | . | TRBV9 | CASSVITENTEAFF | TGTGCCAGCAGCGTAATTACAGAGAACACTGAAGCTTTCTTT
16 | TRBD1 | TRBJ2-7 | . | TRBV5-1 | CASSFGGPQGTYEQYF | TGCGCCAGCAGCTTTGGGGGCCCACAGGGGACCTACGAGCAGTACTTC
16 | TRBD2 | TRBJ2-7 | . | TRBV11-2 | CASSLAASGIRREQYF | TGTGCCAGCAGCTTAGCGGCCAGCGGGATCCGTCGCGAGCAGTACTTC
15 | TRBD2 | TRBJ2-7 | few | TRBV9 | CASSEDSGSLYEQYF | TGTGCCAGCAGCGAAGATAGCGGGAGTTTGTACGAGCAGTACTTC
14 | TRBD2 | TRBJ2-1 | . | TRBV19 | CASRTGTIGAEQFF | TGTGCCAGTAGGACCGGGACTATCGGAGCTGAGCAGTTCTTC
15 | . | TRBJ2-1 | . | TRBV27 | CASSSHHNSYNEQFF | TGTGCCAGCAGTTCACACCACAACTCCTACAATGAGCAGTTCTTC
17 | TRBD2 | TRBJ2-7 | . | TRBV19 | CASSIEGTSGIRNEQYF | TGTGCCAGTAGTATCGAGGGGACTAGCGGGATTAGGAACGAGCAGTACTTC
17 | TRBD2 | TRBJ2-3 | . | TRBV5-1 | CASSLPGLAELGDTQYF | TGCGCCAGCAGCTTACCGGGACTAGCGGAATTAGGGGATACGCAGTATTTT
14 | TRBD1 | TRBJ2-5 | . | TRBV6-5 | CASSRGQAQETQYF | TGTGCCAGCAGCCGGGGACAGGCCCAAGAGACCCAGTACTTC
15 | TRBD2 | TRBJ2-7 | once | TRBV29-1 | CSVEDPSGSVYEQYF | TGCAGCGTTGAAGATCCTAGCGGGAGTGTTTACGAGCAGTACTTC
14 | . | TRBJ2-7 | . | TRBV19 | CASSIDPGTYEQYF | TGTGCCAGTAGTATAGATCCGGGGACCTACGAGCAGTACTTC
16 | . | TRBJ1-6 | . | TRBV7-9 | CASTPGTGSNNSPLHF | TGTGCCAGCACTCCGGGAACAGGGTCCAATAATTCACCCCTCCACTTT
15 | . | TRBJ2-3 | . | TRBV3-1/TRBV3-2 | CASSQASWSADTQYF | TGTGCCAGCAGCCAAGCGTCTTGGAGCGCTGATACGCAGTATTTT
13 | . | TRBJ2-4 | many | TRBV30 | CAWRLVGSNIQYF | TGTGCCTGGAGACTAGTGGGTTCGAACATTCAGTACTTC
15 | TRBD1 | TRBJ2-7 | . | TRBV11-2 | CASSLERQGLYEQYF | TGTGCCAGCAGCTTAGAGAGACAGGGTCTCTACGAGCAGTACTTC
13 | TRBD2 | TRBJ2-7 | . | TRBV19 | CASSIYSGDEQYF | TGTGCCAGTAGTATATACAGCGGGGACGAGCAGTACTTC
13 | . | TRBJ2-7 | . | TRBV18 | CASSPQGPDEQYF | TGTGCCAGCTCGCCCCAGGGGCCCGACGAGCAGTACTTC
16 | . | TRBJ1-2 | medium-sized | TRBV21-1 | CASPSPGQGAFSGYTF | TGTGCCAGCCCTTCCCCGGGACAGGGGGCGTTTAGTGGCTACACCTTC
13 | . | TRBJ1-3 | . | TRBV7-6 | CASSRGGGNTIYF | TGTGCCAGCAGCCGAGGCGGGGGAAACACCATATATTTT
13 | . | TRBJ2-1 | . | TRBV10-2 | CASTIDSYNEQFF | TGCGCCAGTACGATCGACTCTTACAATGAGCAGTTCTTC
15 | TRBD1 | TRBJ2-7 | . | TRBV6-2/TRBV6-3 | CASSPDRGKIYEQYF | TGTGCCAGCAGCCCGGACAGGGGAAAGATATACGAGCAGTACTTC
14 | . | TRBJ2-6 | . | TRBV4-1 | CASRRTAGANVLTF | TGCGCCAGCAGACGGACAGCCGGGGCCAACGTCCTGACTTTC
13 | . | TRBJ1-1 | . | TRBV30 | CAWSLRVNTEAFF | TGTGCCTGGAGTCTCAGGGTGAACACTGAAGCTTTCTTT
15 | . | TRBJ2-1 | few | TRBV7-9 | CASSLSSGGDNEQFF | TGTGCCAGCAGCTTATCAAGCGGTGGGGACAATGAGCAGTTCTTC
13 | . | TRBJ2-5 | . | TRBV7-8 | CASSPGQQETQYF | TGTGCCAGCAGCCCCGGACAGCAAGAGACCCAGTACTTC
16 | . | TRBJ1-3 | . | TRBV11-2 | CASSLGPGTPGNTIYF | TGTGCCAGCAGCTTAGGTCCAGGAACTCCTGGAAACACCATATATTTT
14 | . | TRBJ2-7 | . | TRBV2 | CASSGNRNVYEQYF | TGTGCCAGCAGTGGGAACAGGAACGTCTACGAGCAGTACTTC
13 | . | TRBJ1-1 | . | TRBV7-9 | CASSFSGRTEAFF | TGTGCCAGCAGCTTTTCGGGGAGAACTGAAGCTTTCTTT
12 | TRBD1 | TRBJ1-1 | . | TRBV19 | CASGDRATEAFF | TGTGCCAGCGGGGACAGGGCCACTGAAGCTTTCTTT
15 | TRBD1 | TRBJ2-7 | . | TRBV5-1 | CASSWDRGFGYEQYF | TGCGCCAGCAGCTGGGACAGGGGGTTTGGCTACGAGCAGTACTTC
15 | TRBD2 | TRBJ2-5 | . | TRBV19 | CASSRTSGDGETQYF | TGTGCCAGTAGTCGGACTAGCGGGGATGGGGAGACCCAGTACTTC
15 | TRBD1 | TRBJ1-2 | . | TRBV2 | CASSTTGVFNYGYTF | TGTGCCAGCAGTACGACAGGGGTCTTTAACTATGGCTACACCTTC
15 | TRBD1 | TRBJ2-7 | . | TRBV6-6 | CASSYPDRGLNEQYF | TGTGCCAGCAGTTATCCCGACAGGGGGCTAAACGAGCAGTACTTC
16 | TRBD2 | TRBJ2-7 | . | TRBV30 | CAWSVRGGRAGHEQYF | TGTGCCTGGAGTGTACGGGGGGGGCGCGCAGGACACGAGCAGTACTTC
13 | TRBD1 | TRBJ1-1 | once | TRBV12-3/TRBV12-4 | CASSFGTDTEAFF | TGTGCCAGCAGTTTTGGGACAGACACTGAAGCTTTCTTT
15 | TRBD1 | TRBJ2-5 | many | TRBV7-6 | CASSSNSGQKETQYF | TGTGCCAGCAGCTCGAATTCGGGACAGAAGGAGACCCAGTACTTC
14 | TRBD1 | TRBJ2-1 | . | TRBV7-9 | CASSPSQGADEQFF | TGTGCCAGCAGCCCTAGTCAGGGGGCGGATGAGCAGTTCTTC
17 | TRBD2 | TRBJ2-5 | few | TRBV9 | CASSVGLAGAVGETQYF | TGTGCCAGCAGCGTAGGACTAGCGGGAGCCGTTGGAGAGACCCAGTACTTC
17 | . | TRBJ2-7 | . | TRBV6-1 | CASSVVESVAGAYEQYF | TGTGCCAGCAGTGTCGTAGAATCGGTGGCAGGCGCCTACGAGCAGTACTTC
14 | TRBD2 | TRBJ2-1 | . | TRBV5-1 | CASRPGTIVDEQFF | TGCGCCAGCAGACCTGGGACTATCGTGGATGAGCAGTTCTTC
14 | TRBD1 | TRBJ1-1 | once | TRBV19 | CASIGGGKDTEAFF | TGTGCCAGTATCGGAGGGGGCAAGGACACTGAAGCTTTCTTT
15 | . | TRBJ2-2 | once | TRBV7-8 | CASSPPSRAAGELFF | TGTGCCAGCAGTCCCCCTAGCCGGGCCGCCGGGGAGCTGTTTTTT
12 | . | TRBJ2-1 | few | TRBV12-3/TRBV12-4 | CASSLTGNEQFF | TGTGCCAGCAGTTTAACGGGGAATGAGCAGTTCTTC
15 | TRBD1 | TRBJ2-7 | . | TRBV10-3 | CAINRDRLRGDEQYF | TGTGCCATCAACCGGGACAGGCTGAGGGGGGACGAGCAGTACTTC
16 | TRBD2 | TRBJ2-1 | . | TRBV19 | CASSINLAGGWNEQFF | TGTGCCAGTAGTATAAACCTAGCGGGGGGGTGGAATGAGCAGTTCTTC